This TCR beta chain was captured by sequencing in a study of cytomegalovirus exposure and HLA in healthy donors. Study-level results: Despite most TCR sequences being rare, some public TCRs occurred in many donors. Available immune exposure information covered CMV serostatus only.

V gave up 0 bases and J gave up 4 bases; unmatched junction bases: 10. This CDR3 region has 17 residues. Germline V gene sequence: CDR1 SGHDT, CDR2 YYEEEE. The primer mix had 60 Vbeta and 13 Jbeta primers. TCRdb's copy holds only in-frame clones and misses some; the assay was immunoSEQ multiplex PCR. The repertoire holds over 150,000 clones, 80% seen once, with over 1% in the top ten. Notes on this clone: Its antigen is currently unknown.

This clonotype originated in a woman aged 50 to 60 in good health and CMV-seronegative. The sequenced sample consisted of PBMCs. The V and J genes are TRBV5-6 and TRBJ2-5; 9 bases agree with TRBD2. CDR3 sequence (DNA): TGTGCCAGCAGCTTGGTCAGCGGGGGGACGCCCAGAGAGACCCAGTACTTC. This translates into CASSLVSGGTPRETQYF.